The sequence of this TCR beta chain was determined in a study of regulatory T cells in long-lasting Graves disease. At the level of the study: Recently diagnosed Graves' patients had received antithyroid drugs for under 3 months.

There are 15 residues in the CDR3. CDR1 MNHNS and CDR2 SASEGT come from the germline V gene. The germline V and J ends were trimmed by 3 bases and 0 bases, with 9 bases remaining between them. The time point: newly diagnosed GD, antithyroid drugs for less than 3 months. PBMC-derived RNA was used for the TCR library. For TCR beta, libraries came from iRepertoire HTBI primers and Arm-PCR of CDR3 regions. TCRdb redid the calling of the multiplex PCR reads with MiXCR, one entry per CDR3 protein. The sample comprises a few hundred thousand distinct CDR3 sequences, approximately 12% of which are singletons, and 10% rests with the top ten. Details on this clonotype: Its target is unknown.

Study outcomes and limitations: Persistent Graves' patients showed less TCR diversity than newly diagnosed ones. The study found TRBV28, TRBJ1-2 and TRBJ2-5 favored in persistent disease.

This sample was also put to use in a study of T cells in Graves' hyperthyroidism and ophthalmopathy.

This TCR came from a man aged 25 to 40 with Graves disease. The rearrangement links TRBV6-1 to TRBJ1-3; D perhaps matches TRBD1 (5 bases). The material sequenced was peripheral blood mononuclear cells (PBMCs), taken at new diagnosis, from a patient treated with antithyroid drugs. CDR3 region: CASSEGLYSGNTIYF. CDR3 sequence (DNA): TGTGCCAGCAGTGAGGGGCTGTACTCTGGAAACACCATATATTTT.